This T cell receptor (beta chain) was sequenced during a study of blood T cell repertoires in COVID-19. The assay was immunoSEQ multiplex PCR, and TCRdb's table has in-frame clones only and misses some. In the table there are about 140,000 clones, roughly 85% of which are singletons. The ends lost 5 bases at V and 0 bases at J; junction bases unmatched: 5. Per the germline V gene, CDR1 is MNHEY and CDR2 is SVGAGI. The CDR3 sequence is 15 residues long. This chain connects TRBV6-5 to TRBJ1-1, with TRBD1 identical over 8 bases. This TCR came from a man between 60 and 75 years old with acute or convalescent COVID-19. The sample comprised peripheral blood. The CDR3, as DNA: TGTGCCAGCAGTAACAGGGGGAGGATGAACACTGAAGCTTTCTTT. Its translation: CASSNRGRMNTEAFF.